This passage covers 24 T cell receptor beta chains from one sample sequenced in a study of radiation and T cells in renal cell carcinoma. The sample's time point: baseline pretreatment blood. Treatment noted: 15 Gy SBRT to primary tumor, nephrectomy 4 weeks later. The data were produced by immunoSEQ multiplex PCR, yet TCRdb's version contains in-frame clones alone and is incomplete. This sample has around 64,000 clones, with approximately 84% found just once. Sample: blood, taken from a patient whose treatment included radiotherapy and nephrectomy. These receptors all stem from a man aged 55 to 70 with renal cell carcinoma.

As DNA, the CDR3 is TGCAGCGTTGAAGTAGGGGGGACAGTTAATGAAAAACTGTTTTTT. It is translated as CSVEVGGTVNEKLFF. The V call is TRBV29-1, the J call TRBJ1-4, with 7 nucleotides matching TRBD1. Trimming at V came to 1 base and at J to 4 bases, leaving 6 bases not matched to a gene. The CDR3 spans 15 residues. Germline-derived CDR1 and CDR2 are SQVTM and ANQGSEA.

V gene TRBV18 combines with J gene TRBJ1-5; 8 bases agree with TRBD1. V lost 5 bases, J lost 6 bases, and 6 bases stayed unmatched. Per germline, CDR1 KGHSH and CDR2 LQKENI. The CDR3 spans 14 residues. The CDR3 here is CASSSDRVPQPQHF. The CDR3, as DNA: TGTGCCAGCTCATCGGACAGGGTACCTCAGCCCCAGCATTTT.

The chain combines TRBV7-7 with TRBJ2-2; perhaps D is TRBD1 or TRBD2 (5 bases each). V was pared by 4 bases and J by 6 bases, with 12 bases between. The CDR3 extends over 14 amino acids. From germline, CDR1 is SSHAT and CDR2 FNYEAQ (reference sequence). DNA of the CDR3: TGTGCCAGCAGCTGGGACCCCAGTGCCGGGGAGCTGTTTTTT. It translates to CASSWDPSAGELFF.

This rearrangement joins TRBV5-1 to TRBJ2-5; TRBD1 aligns across 9 bases. The CDR3 is 15 residues long. Germline lookup yields CDR1 SGHRS and CDR2 YFSETQ. V dropped 4 bases and J dropped 3; count of bases not matched to a gene: 7. DNA of the CDR3: TGCGCCAGCAGCCCCCGGACAGGGGAGGAAGAGACCCAGTACTTC. It codes for CASSPRTGEEETQYF. The whole variable domain, remainder taken from reference TRBV5-1 and TRBJ2-5, is KAGVTQTPRYLIKTRGQQVTLSCSPISGHRSVSWYQQTPGQGLQFLFEYFSETQRNKGNFPGRFSGRQFSNSRSEMNVSTLELGDSALYLCASSPRTGEEETQYFGPGTRLLVL.

The chain is built from TRBV2 and TRBJ2-7; D gene ambiguous. The CDR3 has 12 amino acids. The germline V and J ends were trimmed by 7 bases and 2 bases, with 9 bases remaining between them. CDR1 is SNHLY, CDR2 FYNNEI, per germline. In DNA, the CDR3 is TGTGCCAGCAATATAGGGCCCTACGAGCAGTACTTC. This translates into CASNIGPYEQYF.

The V and J genes are TRBV7-3 and TRBJ1-2, with TRBD1 matching over 10 bases. This CDR3 is built from 23 residues. J was trimmed by 0 bases and V by 1 base; bases with no gene match: 23. Germline V gene data show CDR1 as SGHTA and CDR2 as FQGTGA. DNA of the CDR3: TGTGCCAGCAGCTTAAGGGCCGGGACAGGGGACAAAGACCCAGCCCCCGCTAACTATGGCTACACCTTC. It encodes CASSLRAGTGDKDPAPANYGYTF. The entire variable domain, with the rest obtained from reference TRBV7-3 and TRBJ1-2, is as follows: GAGVSQTPSNKVTEKGKYVELRCDPISGHTALYWYRQSLGQGPEFLIYFQGTGAADDSGLPNDRFFAVRPEGSVSTLKIQRTERGDSAVYLCASSLRAGTGDKDPAPANYGYTFGSGTRLTVV.

The V gene is TRBV18, the J gene TRBJ2-1, with D perhaps given as TRBD1 or TRBD2 (6 bases each). Between the trimmed V and J ends, which lost 3 bases and 5 bases, there was a span of 14 bases. The CDR3 spans 15 residues. Germline assignment: CDR1 KGHSH and CDR2 LQKENI. This chain's CDR3 is CASSPRGLADNEQFF. Written as DNA, the CDR3 is TGTGCCAGCTCACCCCGGGGGCTAGCCGACAATGAGCAGTTCTTC. Full variable domain (outside the CDR3, taken from reference TRBV18 and TRBJ2-1): NAGVMQNPRHLVRRRGQEARLRCSPMKGHSHVYWYRQLPEEGLKFMVYLQKENIIDESGMPKERFSAEFPKEGPSILRIQQVVRGDSAAYFCASSPRGLADNEQFFGPGTRLTVL.

The chain links TRBV29-1 to TRBJ1-2; D is unclear. V lost 7 bases and J 4 bases, leaving 25 bases between the germline ends. This CDR3 contains 16 residues. CDR1 is SQVTM, CDR2 ANQGSEA, per germline. The CDR3 loop is CSAATMVTKPSYGYTF. The CDR3 coding sequence is TGCAGCGCCGCGACGATGGTGACAAAGCCCAGCTATGGCTACACCTTC.

Here the CDR3 DNA reads TGTGCCAGCAGCTTGGGAGGCAGGGGGCTTAACGAGCAGTACTTC. Translation gives CASSLGGRGLNEQYF. This chain uses TRBV5-5 with TRBJ2-7, with 8 nucleotides matching TRBD1. The CDR3 totals 15 residues. Germline V gives CDR1 SGHKS, CDR2 YYEKEE (reference sequence). V was pared by 0 bases and J by 5 bases, with 7 bases of the junction left unmatched.

The rearrangement uses TRBV14 and TRBJ2-1; no definite D call. This CDR3 comprises 13 residues. The germline V and J ends were trimmed by 4 bases and 6 bases, with 10 bases remaining between them. The germline V gene encodes CDR1 SGHDN and CDR2 FVKESK. The CDR3 sequence is CASSPLQFNEQFF. The CDR3 coding sequence is TGTGCCAGCAGCCCACTACAGTTCAATGAGCAGTTCTTC.

The chain is built from TRBV20-1 and TRBJ2-7; D may be TRBD1 (6 bases). Germline-derived CDR1 and CDR2 are DFQATT and SNEGSKA (reference sequence). The CDR3 sequence is 11 residues long. V gave up 6 bases and J gave up 4 bases, with 10 bases separating them. As DNA, the CDR3 is TGCAGTGCCTCGGACAGTTACGAGCAGTACTTC. Its protein is CSASDSYEQYF.

The genes are TRBV5-1 and TRBJ2-5; D remains ambiguous. V shed 0 bases and J shed 2 bases, with 14 bases lying between them. This CDR3 spans 16 amino acids. The V gene's germline CDR1 is SGHRS and CDR2 YFSETQ. CDR3 region: CASSLAPSVRQETQYF. In nucleotides, the CDR3 is TGCGCCAGCAGCTTGGCTCCTTCTGTTAGGCAAGAGACCCAGTACTTC.

The chain couples TRBV7-9 to TRBJ2-3; D might be TRBD1 or TRBD2, each matching 5 bases. Per germline, CDR1 SEHNR and CDR2 FQNEAQ (reference sequence). There are 13 residues in the CDR3. V lost 5 bases and J 4 bases, leaving 10 bases between the germline ends. The CDR3 sequence is CASSPRGPDTQYF. The CDR3 coding sequence is TGTGCCAGCAGCCCACGGGGCCCAGATACGCAGTATTTT.

The chain has TRBV29-1 and TRBJ1-1; D not resolved. The CDR3 has 13 amino acids. Per the germline V gene, CDR1 is SQVTM and CDR2 is ANQGSEA. Trimming cost V 4 bases and J 0 bases, with 9 bases left between them. The CDR3 is CSVVAVLNTEAFF. The CDR3 coding sequence is TGCAGCGTTGTTGCTGTTCTGAACACTGAAGCTTTCTTT.

This clone has a handful of counts. The chain joins TRBV5-1 to TRBJ1-2; weak D call: TRBD1 (6 bases). CDR3 length equals 13 residues. Trimming took off 4 bases at V and 9 bases at J, with 16 bases between the two ends. Germline values: CDR1 SGHRS, CDR2 YFSETQ. In nucleotides, the CDR3 is TGCGCCAGCAGCCTTGACAGGACGTTGAGCTACACCTTC. Its protein is CASSLDRTLSYTF.

This rearrangement joins TRBV5-1 to TRBJ2-4, with D tentatively TRBD2 (6 bases). V lost 3 bases and J lost 2, with 15 bases in between. CDR3 size: 16 residues. The germline V gene encodes CDR1 SGHRS and CDR2 YFSETQ. CDR3: CASSSGVGGSKNIQYF. DNA for the CDR3: TGCGCCAGCAGCTCGGGGGTCGGTGGGTCCAAAAACATTCAGTACTTC.

This sequence joins TRBV4-1 and TRBJ2-1, with 10 bases lining up with TRBD1. V was clipped by 1 base and J by 5 bases; unmatched bases: 5. Germline V lookup: CDR1 MGHRA, CDR2 YSYEKL. CDR3 length: 16 residues. DNA of the CDR3: TGCGCCAGCAGCCAAGGTCGGACAGGGGGGGACAATGAGCAGTTCTTC. Translated, it gives CASSQGRTGGDNEQFF.

This chain joins TRBV11-2 and TRBJ2-1; no definite D call. The germline V gene has CDR1 SGHAT and CDR2 FQNNGV. CDR3 length: 15 amino acids. V was pared by 0 bases and J by 5 bases, with 11 bases between. CDR3 region: CASSLDAPVNNEQFF. In nucleotides, the CDR3 is TGTGCCAGCAGCTTAGATGCTCCAGTTAACAATGAGCAGTTCTTC.

The chain has TRBV10-3 and TRBJ2-7, with TRBD2 matching over 9 bases. The CDR3 length is 14 residues. Germline lookup yields CDR1 ENHRY and CDR2 SYGVKD. The CDR3 nucleotides are TGTGCCATCAGACGGGAAATAGCGGGAGTCGAGCAGTGCGTC. This sequence encodes CAIRREIAGVEQCV.

This clone occurred a few times. The V gene is TRBV4-3, the J gene TRBJ1-1, with TRBD1 matching over 8 bases. Trimming at V came to 0 bases and at J to 3 bases, leaving 3 bases not matched to a gene. The CDR3 is 15 residues long. Germline CDR1 reads LGHNA; CDR2 reads YSLEER. The CDR3: CASSQDQTGDTEAFF. As DNA, the CDR3 is TGCGCCAGCAGCCAAGATCAGACAGGGGACACTGAAGCTTTCTTT.

This rearrangement joins TRBV9 to TRBJ2-1; maybe TRBD2 (6 bases). CDR1 and CDR2 (germline): SGDLS, YYNGEE. The CDR3 runs to 18 residues. V was shortened by 0 bases and J by 0 bases, with 16 bases between the two germline ends. The CDR3 region has the DNA TGTGCCAGCAGCGTAGTAGGAGCGGGCCGGAGCTCCTACAATGAGCAGTTCTTC. Amino acid sequence: CASSVVGAGRSSYNEQFF.

V is TRBV29-1 and J is TRBJ2-1; TRBD2 matches at 8 bases. Per the germline V gene, CDR1 is SQVTM and CDR2 is ANQGSEA. The CDR3 is made up of 12 amino acids. The J segment lost 7 bases and the V segment lost 4 bases, leaving 3 bases of the junction unmatched. The DNA for the CDR3 is TGCAGCGTTGCGGGAGGGGGGAATGAGCAGTTCTTC. This codes for CSVAGGGNEQFF.

This rearrangement joins TRBV7-3 to TRBJ2-3; 8 nucleotides agree with TRBD2. Trimming at V came to 5 bases and at J to 8 bases, leaving 18 bases not matched to a gene. Germline CDR1 is SGHTA and CDR2 is FQGTGA. This CDR3 has 17 amino acids. The CDR3 DNA reads TGTGCCAGCAGCCTTTTATCAACTAGCGGCCCTGGCGGTACGCAGTATTTT. Amino acid sequence: CASSLLSTSGPGGTQYF. Filled out from reference TRBV7-3 and TRBJ2-3, the complete variable domain reads GAGVSQTPSNKVTEKGKYVELRCDPISGHTALYWYRQSLGQGPEFLIYFQGTGAADDSGLPNDRFFAVRPEGSVSTLKIQRTERGDSAVYLCASSLLSTSGPGGTQYFGPGTRLTVL.

In this sample, this clone turned up a few times. This chain links TRBV19 with TRBJ2-3, with no clear D. The CDR3 spans 13 residues. The V gene lost 4 bases and the J gene lost 5 bases, with 10 bases spanning the gap. CDR1 and CDR2 from the germline V gene are LNHDA and SQIVND (reference sequence). The CDR3 region is CASSNDPGDTQYF. Here the CDR3 DNA reads TGTGCCAGTAGTAACGACCCGGGAGATACGCAGTATTTT.